The next 19 T cell receptor beta chains were all read from a single sample in a study of vaccination effects on CD4 cells after COVID-19. Antigen-specific CD4+ T cells were expanded with viral peptide pools in the ViraFEST assay before sequencing. Isolating CD4+ T cells followed less than 12 days of culture. The study found no prior SARS-CoV-2 infection in the vaccine recipients, who tested negative for nucleocapsid antibodies. For these TCRs, the target antigens are not known. The repertoire was sequenced with immunoSEQ multiplex PCR; TCRdb's copy has only in-frame clones and lacks some. The sample lists 20,000 to 25,000 clones; approximately 70% were seen once. The specimen comprised CD4+ T cells from PBMCs cultured with HCoV-NL63 spike peptides, sampled before COVID-19 vaccination. The origin of the receptors is a human donor who received a COVID-19 vaccine.

This clone was counted a few times. The V gene is TRBV7-2, the J gene TRBJ2-1, with TRBD2 matching over 10 bases. Germline CDR1 reads SGHTA; CDR2 reads FQGNSA. Trimming at V came to 3 bases and at J to 6 bases, leaving 5 bases not matched to a gene. CDR3 length: 15 residues. As DNA, the CDR3 is TGTGCCAGCAGCTTTCTCCCTAGCGGGAGCAATGAGCAGTTCTTC. Translated, it gives CASSFLPSGSNEQFF.

The chain uses TRBV2 and TRBJ1-1, with D tentatively TRBD1 (5 bases). The CDR3 totals 15 residues. In germline, CDR1 is SNHLY, CDR2 FYNNEI. Trimming left V 7 bases short and J 1 base short, with 16 bases between. The CDR3 DNA reads as TGTGCCAGCACCTCCGTTTGGGGGACGAACACTGAAGCTTTCTTT. Translation: CASTSVWGTNTEAFF.

The chain employs TRBV7-9 and TRBJ2-7; tentatively, D is TRBD1 (6 bases). This CDR3 comprises 14 residues. The germline V and J ends were trimmed by 1 base and 3 bases, with 10 bases remaining between them. CDR1 SEHNR and CDR2 FQNEAQ come from the germline V gene (reference sequence). This chain's CDR3 is CASSLGQGFYEQYF. CDR3 nucleotides: TGTGCCAGCAGCTTAGGCCAGGGGTTCTACGAGCAGTACTTC.

The chain employs TRBV6-2 or TRBV6-3 and TRBJ2-6; 10 bases line up with TRBD1. Germline CDR1 is MNHEY and CDR2 is SVGEGT. This CDR3 has 18 residues. Trimming at V came to 6 bases and at J to 4 bases, leaving 12 bases not matched to a gene. CDR3 amino acids: CASSRGGTGASGANVLTF. In nucleotides, the CDR3 is TGTGCCAGCAGCCGAGGCGGGACAGGGGCCTCCGGGGCCAACGTCCTGACTTTC.

This clone was seen only a few times. J is TRBJ2-3 and V is TRBV7-9, with 7 bases lining up with TRBD1. The V segment lost 1 base and the J segment 6 bases; nucleotides outside the gene matches: 4. CDR3 length: 14 residues. The V gene's germline CDR1 is SEHNR and CDR2 FQNEAQ (reference sequence). This CDR3 reads CASSLDTGDDTQYF. The CDR3 region has the DNA TGTGCCAGCAGCTTAGACACAGGGGATGATACGCAGTATTTT.

V usage is TRBV19 and J usage is TRBJ2-7, with D perhaps TRBD1 (5 bases). Per the germline V gene, CDR1 is LNHDA and CDR2 is SQIVND (reference sequence). CDR3 length: 13 residues. Trimming took 4 bases from V and 0 from J, leaving 7 bases between them. CDR3 nucleotides: TGTGCCAGTAGTAGCGACAGCTCCTACGAGCAGTACTTC. It translates to CASSSDSSYEQYF.

The chain has TRBV13 and TRBJ2-5; possibly TRBD1 or TRBD2 for D (5 bases each). The germline V gene encodes CDR1 PRHDT and CDR2 FYEKMQ (reference sequence). V lost 1 base and J lost 5, with 11 bases in between. The CDR3 sequence is 14 residues long. CDR3 bases: TGTGCCAGCAGCTTAGAGAGGGACGGCGAGACCCAGTACTTC. Protein: CASSLERDGETQYF.

A few counts support this clone. This sequence joins TRBV4-2 and TRBJ1-6, with 9 bases that match TRBD1. Germline trimming cut 3 bases from V and 7 bases from J; bases unmatched to any gene: 7. This CDR3 spans 16 amino acids. Germline CDR1 and CDR2: LGHNA and YNFKEQ. The CDR3 loop is CASSQNDGTGNSPLHF. The DNA of the CDR3 is TGTGCCAGCAGCCAGAATGACGGGACAGGGAATTCACCCCTCCACTTT.

This clone was counted a few times. V gene TRBV6-1 combines with J gene TRBJ1-2; possibly TRBD1 for D (5 bases). CDR1 and CDR2 (germline): MNHNS, SASEGT. The length of the CDR3 is 17 residues. V gave up 1 base and J gave up 7 bases, with 22 bases separating them. The CDR3 sequence: CASSEGAGTVGRVGYTF. CDR3 bases: TGTGCCAGCAGTGAAGGAGCCGGGACGGTGGGTCGTGTTGGCTACACCTTC.

This clone was detected once. The chain combines TRBV4-1 with TRBJ2-1, with 8 bases identical to TRBD1. V was clipped by 3 bases and J by 9 bases; unmatched bases: 10. The CDR3 has 15 amino acids. Germline V gene lookup returns CDR1 MGHRA and CDR2 YSYEKL. The DNA of the CDR3 is TGCGCCAGCAGCCATCGACAGGGGTTTACGAGTGAGCAGTTCTTC. It yields the protein CASSHRQGFTSEQFF.

This chain links TRBV6-5 with TRBJ1-1; 8 nucleotides match TRBD1. This CDR3 has 14 amino acids. Trimming cost V 5 bases and J 6 bases; bases outside gene matches: 8. Germline V lookup: CDR1 MNHEY, CDR2 SVGAGI. CDR3 protein: CASSQGALASEAFF. The DNA of the CDR3 is TGTGCCAGCAGTCAGGGGGCGCTTGCATCTGAAGCTTTCTTT.

This sequence joins TRBV7-9 and TRBJ1-2; no clear D gene. The germline V gene encodes CDR1 SEHNR and CDR2 FQNEAQ (reference sequence). Trimming removed 4 bases from V and 2 bases from J, with 8 bases in between. The CDR3 is made up of 13 amino acids. The CDR3, as DNA: TGTGCCAGCAGCTCATGGAAAAACTATGGCTACACCTTC. Its translation: CASSSWKNYGYTF. The full variable domain, completed using reference TRBV7-9 and TRBJ1-2, is DTGVSQNPRHKITKRGQNVTFRCDPISEHNRLYWYRQTLGQGPEFLTYFQNEAQLEKSRLLSDRFSAERPKGSFSTLEIQRTEQGDSAMYLCASSSWKNYGYTFGSGTRLTVV.

The rearrangement joins TRBV4-1 to TRBJ2-7; D remains ambiguous. The germline V gene encodes CDR1 MGHRA and CDR2 YSYEKL. V shed 0 bases and J shed 2 bases, with 14 bases lying between them. The CDR3 has 16 amino acids. CDR3 nucleotides: TGCGCCAGCAGCCAAGAATCCAGCGCCAAAACCTACGAGCAGTACTTC. Protein: CASSQESSAKTYEQYF.

The CDR3 loop is CASSTTRYNEQFF. CDR3 DNA: TGTGCCAGCAGTACGACTAGATACAATGAGCAGTTCTTC. V and J are TRBV27 and TRBJ2-1; possible D gene TRBD2, 6 bases. Trimming removed 5 bases from V and 4 bases from J, with 9 bases in between. The CDR3 sequence is 13 residues long. The germline V gene encodes CDR1 MNHEY and CDR2 SMNVEV (reference sequence).

The rearrangement links TRBV4-1 to TRBJ2-5, with 12 bases that match TRBD2. CDR1 is MGHRA and CDR2 is YSYEKL in the germline V gene. V shed 1 base and J 5 bases; nucleotides not matched to a gene: 8. The CDR3 contains 17 residues. DNA for the CDR3: TGCGCCAGCAGCCAAGCTAGCGGGAGGGCCGGGCTGGAGACCCAGTACTTC. Protein product: CASSQASGRAGLETQYF.

This chain links TRBV5-1 with TRBJ1-3, with 7 positions matching TRBD1. CDR1 and CDR2 (germline): SGHRS, YFSETQ. After removal of 4 bases from V and 2 bases from J, the junction contained 3 bases not matched to a gene. The CDR3 spans 14 residues. DNA for the CDR3: TGCGCCAGCAGCCTGGGGACAGCTGGAAACACCATATATTTT. Translation gives CASSLGTAGNTIYF.

This chain uses TRBV7-2 with TRBJ1-3; no definite D call. CDR1 and CDR2 from the germline V gene are SGHTA and FQGNSA. The V end was cut by 5 bases, the J end by 0 bases, with 8 bases between. The length of the CDR3 is 14 residues. Written as DNA, the CDR3 is TGTGCCAGCAGCGTTGGTCCCTCTGGAAACACCATATATTTT. As protein: CASSVGPSGNTIYF.

The genes are TRBV20-1 and TRBJ2-2, with 8 bases fitting TRBD1. V trimming: 3 bases; J trimming: 1 base; junction bases outside the gene matches: 7. CDR1 and CDR2 (germline): DFQATT, SNEGSKA (reference sequence). The CDR3 length is 16 residues. The CDR3 spells CSASRGTGGNTGELFF. The CDR3 DNA sequence: TGCAGTGCTAGTAGGGGGACAGGTGGGAACACCGGGGAGCTGTTTTTT.

The chain has TRBV9 and TRBJ1-2, with D possibly being TRBD1 (5 bases). Trimming cost V 0 bases and J 2 bases, with 11 bases left between them. Germline CDR1 and CDR2: SGDLS and YYNGEE. The CDR3 runs to 15 residues. CDR3 protein: CASSVDGRGNYGYTF. In DNA form, the CDR3 reads TGTGCCAGCAGCGTAGACGGGAGGGGCAACTATGGCTACACCTTC.